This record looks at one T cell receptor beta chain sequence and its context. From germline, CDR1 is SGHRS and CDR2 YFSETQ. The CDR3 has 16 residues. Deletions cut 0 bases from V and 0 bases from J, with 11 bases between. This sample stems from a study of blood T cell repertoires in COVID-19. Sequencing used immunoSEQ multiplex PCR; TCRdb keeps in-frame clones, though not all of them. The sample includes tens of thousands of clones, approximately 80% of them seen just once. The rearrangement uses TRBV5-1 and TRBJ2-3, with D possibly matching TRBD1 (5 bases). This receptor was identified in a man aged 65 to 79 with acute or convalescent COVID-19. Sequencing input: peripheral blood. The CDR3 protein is CASSLGRQTSTDTQYF. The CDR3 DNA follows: TGCGCCAGCAGCTTGGGACGACAGACTAGCACAGATACGCAGTATTTT.